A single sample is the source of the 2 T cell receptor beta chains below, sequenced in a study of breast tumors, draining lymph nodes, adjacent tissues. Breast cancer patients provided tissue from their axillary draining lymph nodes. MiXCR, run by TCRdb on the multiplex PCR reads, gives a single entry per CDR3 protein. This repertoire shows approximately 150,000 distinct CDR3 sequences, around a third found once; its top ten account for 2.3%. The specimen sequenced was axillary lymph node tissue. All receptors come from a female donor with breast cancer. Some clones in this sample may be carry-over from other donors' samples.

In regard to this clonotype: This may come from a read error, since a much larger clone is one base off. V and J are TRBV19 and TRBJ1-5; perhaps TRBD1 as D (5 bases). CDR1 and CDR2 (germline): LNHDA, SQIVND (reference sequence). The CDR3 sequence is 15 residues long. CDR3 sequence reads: CAGSPKWGSNQPQHF. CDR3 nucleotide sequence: TGTGCCGGTAGCCCCAAATGGGGGAGCAATCAGCCCCAGCATTTT.

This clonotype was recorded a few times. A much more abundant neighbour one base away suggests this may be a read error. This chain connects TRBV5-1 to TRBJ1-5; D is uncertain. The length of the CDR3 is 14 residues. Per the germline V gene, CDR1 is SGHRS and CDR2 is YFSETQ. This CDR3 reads CASSLGDMNHPQHF. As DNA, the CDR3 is TGCGCCAGCAGCTTGGGAGACATGAATCACCCCCAGCATTTT.